This T cell receptor beta chain was observed in a study of blood T cell repertoires in COVID-19. At the level of the study: Donors in the United States, Italy and Spain gave samples during acute or convalescent COVID-19. In each case, the material was cDNA or gDNA derived from T cells, B-cell-depleted T cells, or PBMCs.

Under the authors' procedure: How many nucleated cells were present was estimated from reference gene primer amplification. Assay: immunoSEQ multiplex PCR; the TCRdb copy retains only in-frame clones and omits some. V and J calls and clone size come straight from that table; D and trimming were deduced from the DNA. The sample carries approximately 200,000 clones, 70% to 85% recorded once. Germline CDR1 is MGHRA and CDR2 is YSYEKL. This CDR3 has 15 amino acids. The V end lost 1 base, the J end lost 1 base, and 10 bases lay between the germline ends. Patients of the Seattle cohort, enrolled during active infection, were followed longitudinally.

The sequenced sample was peripheral blood. This TCR derives from a woman older than 75 with COVID-19, enrolled during active disease. The chain has TRBV4-1 and TRBJ2-5, with D unresolved. The CDR3 spells CASSQAPLSQETQYF. Written as DNA, the CDR3 is TGCGCCAGCAGCCAAGCCCCCCTCTCCCAAGAGACCCAGTACTTC.